This is a list of T cell receptor beta chains from one sample in a study of T cell repertoires in cytomegalovirus infection. TCRdb processed the reads anew with MiXCR; each CDR3 protein has one entry. The repertoire holds under 200,000 distinct CDR3 sequences, 28% seen once, with approximately 30% in the top ten. Sequenced sample: PBMCs. Receptor source: a human donor in good health (CMV status not recorded). Some clones in this sample may be carry-over from other donors' samples. CDR3s include the opening cysteine and the closing phenylalanine or tryptophan. Fields, in order: J gene, CDR3 length, V gene, clone size, D gene, CDR3 DNA, CDR3 protein. The D gene is left open where the match is weak. Some rows have no size entry. The others give once, few or many, or a class for an expanded clone.

j_gene: TRBJ2-2
len: 15
v_gene: TRBV20-1
abundance: -
d_gene: TRBD2
CDR3nt: TGCAGTGCTAGGGGCGGGGGGGCCGACACCGGGGAGCTGTTTTTT
CDR3aa: CSARGGGADTGELFF

j_gene: TRBJ2-7
len: 12
v_gene: TRBV7-2
abundance: many
d_gene: -
CDR3nt: TGTGCCAGCAGCTTAGATAGGAACGAGCAGTACTTC
CDR3aa: CASSLDRNEQYF

j_gene: TRBJ1-2
len: 17
v_gene: TRBV7-6
abundance: -
d_gene: -
CDR3nt: TGTGCCAGCAGCTTAGAGGTCGGACCCAGGAGAGGCTATGGCTACACCTTC
CDR3aa: CASSLEVGPRRGYGYTF

j_gene: TRBJ1-1
len: 13
v_gene: TRBV30
abundance: -
d_gene: -
CDR3nt: TGTGCCTGGACTTTTGGGACTAACACTGAAGCTTTCTTT
CDR3aa: CAWTFGTNTEAFF

j_gene: TRBJ2-1
len: 15
v_gene: TRBV7-8
abundance: many
d_gene: TRBD2
CDR3nt: TGTGCCAGCAGCCCCCAGCGGGGGGGCATGAATGAGCAGTTCTTC
CDR3aa: CASSPQRGGMNEQFF

j_gene: TRBJ2-1
len: 17
v_gene: TRBV9
abundance: -
d_gene: TRBD2
CDR3nt: TGTGCCAGCAGCGTAGCTACGGGACTAGCGGGGGCTTTAGGGCAGTTCTTC
CDR3aa: CASSVATGLAGALGQFF

j_gene: TRBJ2-2
len: 15
v_gene: TRBV5-8
abundance: few
d_gene: TRBD1
CDR3nt: TGTGCCAGCAGGCCTCCGGGACAGGGCTACGGGGAGCTGTTTTTT
CDR3aa: CASRPPGQGYGELFF

j_gene: TRBJ1-6
len: 16
v_gene: TRBV11-2
abundance: few
d_gene: -
CDR3nt: TGTGCCAGCAGCTTAGTGGGCAGGGGCTATAATTCACCCCTCCACTTT
CDR3aa: CASSLVGRGYNSPLHF

j_gene: TRBJ1-3
len: 13
v_gene: TRBV12-3/TRBV12-4
abundance: -
d_gene: -
CDR3nt: TGTGCCAGCGCCGGGGCGAGAGGAAACACCATATATTTT
CDR3aa: CASAGARGNTIYF

j_gene: TRBJ1-1
len: 14
v_gene: TRBV12-3/TRBV12-4
abundance: -
d_gene: -
CDR3nt: TGTGCCAGCTCTAGTGGGGCCCAGAACACTGAAGCTTTCTTT
CDR3aa: CASSSGAQNTEAFF

j_gene: TRBJ1-1
len: 14
v_gene: TRBV20-1
abundance: few
d_gene: TRBD1
CDR3nt: TGCAGTGCAAAACAGGGGGTGGGAAACACTGAAGCTTTCTTT
CDR3aa: CSAKQGVGNTEAFF

j_gene: TRBJ2-1
len: 16
v_gene: TRBV7-2
abundance: few
d_gene: TRBD2
CDR3nt: TGTGCCAGCAGCTCACCGGGACTAGCGATAAGGAATGAGCAGTTCTTC
CDR3aa: CASSSPGLAIRNEQFF

j_gene: TRBJ1-1
len: 18
v_gene: TRBV7-2
abundance: many
d_gene: -
CDR3nt: TGTGCCAGCAGCTTAGCGTTGAGGGGCAGGGGATTGAACACTGAAGCTTTCTTT
CDR3aa: CASSLALRGRGLNTEAFF

j_gene: TRBJ2-5
len: 13
v_gene: TRBV11-2
abundance: many
d_gene: -
CDR3nt: TGTGCCAGCAGCGCCGGAGCCCAAGAGACCCAGTACTTC
CDR3aa: CASSAGAQETQYF

j_gene: TRBJ2-7
len: 12
v_gene: TRBV25-1
abundance: few
d_gene: TRBD2
CDR3nt: TGTGCCAGCCGGCGGGGGACCTACGAGCAGTACTTC
CDR3aa: CASRRGTYEQYF

j_gene: TRBJ2-5
len: 17
v_gene: TRBV14
abundance: few
d_gene: TRBD1
CDR3nt: TGTGCCAGCAGCCGAAGAACAGGGGGCATTTACCAAGAGACCCAGTACTTC
CDR3aa: CASSRRTGGIYQETQYF

j_gene: TRBJ1-1
len: 12
v_gene: TRBV12-3/TRBV12-4
abundance: -
d_gene: TRBD1
CDR3nt: TGTGCCAGCAGTTTCCGGGACAGTGAAGCTTTCTTT
CDR3aa: CASSFRDSEAFF

j_gene: TRBJ2-1
len: 12
v_gene: TRBV10-3
abundance: -
d_gene: -
CDR3nt: TGTGCCATCGGTAAGACTGGTAATGAGCAGTTCTTC
CDR3aa: CAIGKTGNEQFF

j_gene: TRBJ2-1
len: 16
v_gene: TRBV6-2/TRBV6-3
abundance: -
d_gene: TRBD1
CDR3nt: TGTGCCAGCAGTTACTGGTGGGACAGCCTTTACAATGAGCAGTTCTTC
CDR3aa: CASSYWWDSLYNEQFF

j_gene: TRBJ1-1
len: 15
v_gene: TRBV5-1
abundance: -
d_gene: TRBD1
CDR3nt: TGCGCCAGCAGCTTACAGGGGGCTTCGGACACTGAAGCTTTCTTT
CDR3aa: CASSLQGASDTEAFF